This TCR beta chain emerged from a study of cytomegalovirus exposure and HLA in healthy donors. In the PCR, 60 Vbeta and 13 Jbeta primers were used. Profiled with immunoSEQ multiplex PCR; TCRdb holds only in-frame clones, not every one. The table shows 150,000 to 200,000 clones, with 9.5% occurring only once. The CDR3 has 12 amino acids. Per the germline V gene, CDR1 is SGHAT and CDR2 is FQNNGV. Trimming shortened V by 5 bases and J by 8 bases, and 10 bases separated the two germline ends. The source material was PBMCs. The chain uses TRBV11-2 and TRBJ2-1; D is undetermined. The receptor comes from a woman younger than 45 in good health and CMV-seropositive. CDR3 nucleotides: TGTGCCAGCAGCCCCGTGGGCCATGAGCAGTTCTTC. Amino acids: CASSPVGHEQFF.